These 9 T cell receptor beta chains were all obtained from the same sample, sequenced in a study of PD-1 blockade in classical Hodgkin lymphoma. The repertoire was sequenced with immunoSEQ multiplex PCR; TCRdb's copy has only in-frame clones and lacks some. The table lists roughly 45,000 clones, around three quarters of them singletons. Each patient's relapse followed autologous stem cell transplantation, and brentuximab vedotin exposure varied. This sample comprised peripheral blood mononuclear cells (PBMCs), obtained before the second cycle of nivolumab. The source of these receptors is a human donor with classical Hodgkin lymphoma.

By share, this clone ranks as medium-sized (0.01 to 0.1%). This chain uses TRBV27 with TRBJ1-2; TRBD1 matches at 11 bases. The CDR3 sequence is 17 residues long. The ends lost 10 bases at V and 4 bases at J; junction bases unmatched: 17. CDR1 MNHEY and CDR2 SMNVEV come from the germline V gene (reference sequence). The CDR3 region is CATGPDRGLSTSYGYTF. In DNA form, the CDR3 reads TGTGCCACTGGTCCGGACAGGGGGCTATCGACTTCCTATGGCTACACCTTC.

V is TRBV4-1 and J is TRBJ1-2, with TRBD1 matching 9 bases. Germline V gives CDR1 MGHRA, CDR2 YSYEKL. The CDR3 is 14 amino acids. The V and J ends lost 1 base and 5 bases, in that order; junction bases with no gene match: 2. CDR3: CASSQVGTGYGYTF. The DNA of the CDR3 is TGCGCCAGCAGCCAAGTCGGGACAGGGTATGGCTACACCTTC.

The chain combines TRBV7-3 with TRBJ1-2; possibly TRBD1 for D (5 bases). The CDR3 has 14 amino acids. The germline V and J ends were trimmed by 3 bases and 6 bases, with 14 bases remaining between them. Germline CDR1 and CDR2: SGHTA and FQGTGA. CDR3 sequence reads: CASSFPGHPNGYTF. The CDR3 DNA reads TGTGCCAGCAGCTTCCCGGGGCACCCCAATGGCTACACCTTC.

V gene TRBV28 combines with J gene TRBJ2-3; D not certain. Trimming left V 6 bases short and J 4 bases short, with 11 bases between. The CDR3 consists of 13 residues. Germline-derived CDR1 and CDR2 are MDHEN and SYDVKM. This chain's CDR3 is CASSPFPADTQYF. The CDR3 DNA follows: TGTGCCAGCAGCCCCTTCCCCGCAGATACGCAGTATTTT.

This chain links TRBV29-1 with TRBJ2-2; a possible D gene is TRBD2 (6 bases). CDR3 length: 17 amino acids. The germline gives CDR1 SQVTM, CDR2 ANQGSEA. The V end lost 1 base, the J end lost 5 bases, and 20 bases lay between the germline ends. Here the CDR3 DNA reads TGCAGCGTTGAAGCCGGGACTCCGCAAAGTGTGACCGGGGAGCTGTTTTTT. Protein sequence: CSVEAGTPQSVTGELFF.

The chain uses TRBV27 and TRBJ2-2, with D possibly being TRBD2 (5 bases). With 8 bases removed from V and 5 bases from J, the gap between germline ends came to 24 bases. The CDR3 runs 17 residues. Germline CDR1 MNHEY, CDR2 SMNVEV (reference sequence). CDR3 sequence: CASPEWWRGRRTGELFF. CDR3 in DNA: TGTGCCAGCCCGGAATGGTGGCGAGGGAGACGTACCGGGGAGCTGTTTTTT.

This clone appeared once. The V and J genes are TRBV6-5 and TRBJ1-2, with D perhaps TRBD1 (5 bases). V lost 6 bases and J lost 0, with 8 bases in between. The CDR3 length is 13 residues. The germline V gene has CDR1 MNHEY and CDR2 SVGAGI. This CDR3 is CASSPTANYGYTF. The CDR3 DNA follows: TGTGCCAGCAGCCCGACAGCTAACTATGGCTACACCTTC.

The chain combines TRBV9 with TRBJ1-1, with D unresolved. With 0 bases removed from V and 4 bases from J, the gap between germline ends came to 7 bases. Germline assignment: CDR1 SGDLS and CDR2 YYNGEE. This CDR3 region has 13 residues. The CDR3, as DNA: TGTGCCAGCAGCGTAGAGGAGGGCACTGAAGCTTTCTTT. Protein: CASSVEEGTEAFF.

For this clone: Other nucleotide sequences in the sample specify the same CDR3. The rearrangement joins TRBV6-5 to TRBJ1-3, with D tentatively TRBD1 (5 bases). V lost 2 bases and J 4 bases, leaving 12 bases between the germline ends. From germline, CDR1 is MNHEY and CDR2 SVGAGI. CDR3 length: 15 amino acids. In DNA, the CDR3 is TGTGCCAGCAGTTACGGGGGGACGGTCGGAAACACCATATATTTT. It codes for CASSYGGTVGNTIYF.